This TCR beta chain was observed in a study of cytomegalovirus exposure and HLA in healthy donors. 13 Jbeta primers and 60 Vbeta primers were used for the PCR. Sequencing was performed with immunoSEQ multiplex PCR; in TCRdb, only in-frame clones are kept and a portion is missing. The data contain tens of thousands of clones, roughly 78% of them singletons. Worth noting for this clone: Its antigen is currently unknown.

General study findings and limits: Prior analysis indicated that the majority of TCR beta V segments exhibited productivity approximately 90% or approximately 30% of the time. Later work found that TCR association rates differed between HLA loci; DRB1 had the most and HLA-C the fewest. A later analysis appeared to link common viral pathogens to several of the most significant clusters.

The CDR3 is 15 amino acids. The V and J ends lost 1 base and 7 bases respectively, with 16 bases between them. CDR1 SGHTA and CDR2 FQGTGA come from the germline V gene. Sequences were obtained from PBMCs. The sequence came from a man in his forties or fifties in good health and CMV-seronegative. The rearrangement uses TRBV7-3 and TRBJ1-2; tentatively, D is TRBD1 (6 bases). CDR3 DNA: TGTGCCAGCAGCTTAAGCCCGGGGGGCTCGGGTGGCTACACCTTC. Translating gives CASSLSPGGSGGYTF. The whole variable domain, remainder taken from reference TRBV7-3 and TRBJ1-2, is GAGVSQTPSNKVTEKGKYVELRCDPISGHTALYWYRQSLGQGPEFLIYFQGTGAADDSGLPNDRFFAVRPEGSVSTLKIQRTERGDSAVYLCASSLSPGGSGGYTFGSGTRLTVV.